The next 18 T cell receptor beta chains were all read from a single sample in a study of blood T cells in healthy people across ages. PCR was performed a second time for roughly 7 to 12 cycles using a sample-barcoded 5' primer and a J-beta primer mix. TCRdb re-called the 5' RACE reads with MiXCR, one entry per CDR3 protein. The table lists about 1,400,000 distinct CDR3 sequences, about 40% of them singletons, with 7.9% in the top ten. The sequencing sample was made of blood. Source of these receptors: a woman aged 18-29 years in good health.

This clonotype was detected only a few times. V and J are TRBV4-2 and TRBJ2-2; TRBD1 matches 7 bases. Germline CDR1 reads LGHNA; CDR2 reads YNFKEQ. The ends lost 4 bases at V and 0 bases at J; junction bases unmatched: 5. The CDR3 has 16 amino acids. The CDR3 region has the DNA TGTGCCAGCAGCCCTTCCCAGGGGGCGAACACCGGGGAGCTGTTTTTT. Protein: CASSPSQGANTGELFF.

There are a few counts of this clonotype. The rearrangement joins TRBV2 to TRBJ2-4, with 8 bases fitting TRBD1. Unmatched junction bases numbered 5, after V lost 7 bases and J lost 6 bases. Germline values: CDR1 SNHLY, CDR2 FYNNEI. The CDR3 covers 13 residues. The CDR3 DNA follows: TGTGCCAGCAAGGACAGGGCCGGAAACATTCAGTACTTC. It translates to CASKDRAGNIQYF.

This clonotype turned up a few times. The chain has TRBV6-6 and TRBJ2-7, with 12 bases fitting TRBD2. Germline lookup yields CDR1 MNHNY and CDR2 SVGAGI (reference sequence). Trimming removed 5 bases from V and 6 bases from J; junction bases left unmatched: 5. The CDR3 loop spans 14 amino acids. The DNA of the CDR3 is TGTGCCAGCAGTAAGACTAGCGGGAGAATCGAGCAGTACTTC. As protein: CASSKTSGRIEQYF.

At least ten counts were recorded for this clonotype. The rearrangement links TRBV6-5 to TRBJ2-1; D remains unclear. This CDR3 is 14 amino acids long. Germline-derived CDR1 and CDR2 are MNHEY and SVGAGI. V was cut by 0 bases and J by 5 bases, with 8 bases left in between. DNA of the CDR3: TGTGCCAGCAGTTACTCGCACGCAAACAATGAGCAGTTCTTC. It codes for CASSYSHANNEQFF.

A few counts support this clonotype. J is TRBJ2-5 and V is TRBV9, with 12 bases lining up with TRBD1. The J segment lost 5 bases and the V segment lost 2 bases, leaving 4 bases of the junction unmatched. This CDR3 spans 15 amino acids. The V gene's germline CDR1 is SGDLS and CDR2 YYNGEE. The CDR3 loop is CASSVGTGGSETQYF. For the CDR3, the DNA is TGTGCCAGCAGCGTGGGGACAGGGGGCAGTGAGACCCAGTACTTC.

The table lists this clonotype with a few counts. The V call is TRBV12-3 or TRBV12-4, the J call TRBJ2-1; 7 nucleotides line up with TRBD2. The CDR3 extends over 16 amino acids. The ends lost 5 bases at V and 4 bases at J; junction bases unmatched: 11. CDR3 in DNA: TGTGCCAGCAGTCCTTCGAGAGCGGGACGGTACAATGAGCAGTTCTTC. It yields the protein CASSPSRAGRYNEQFF.

V gene TRBV5-1 combines with J gene TRBJ2-7, with a possible D match to TRBD1 (6 bases). Trimming removed 2 bases from V and 1 base from J, with 13 bases in between. This CDR3 is 15 amino acids long. Germline CDR1 is SGHRS and CDR2 is YFSETQ. CDR3 in amino acids: CASSFGSGASYEQYF. The CDR3, as DNA: TGCGCCAGCAGCTTCGGTTCAGGGGCTTCCTACGAGCAGTACTTC.

The CDR3 DNA reads TGCAGTGCTAGAGATGGTCCCGTAGCGGGGGACAACGGGGATGAGCAGTTCTTC. Its translation is CSARDGPVAGDNGDEQFF. The rearrangement joins TRBV20-1 to TRBJ2-1; 9 nucleotides line up with TRBD2. Germline CDR1 is DFQATT and CDR2 is SNEGSKA (reference sequence). Trimming took 0 bases from V and 8 from J; bases not matched to a gene: 17. The length of the CDR3 is 18 residues.

The chain employs TRBV12-3 or TRBV12-4 and TRBJ2-3; 10 nucleotides line up with TRBD1. The CDR3 is 16 amino acids. V dropped 3 bases and J dropped 3; count of bases not matched to a gene: 6. The chain's CDR3 is CASSLGPGQGTDTQYF. In nucleotides, the CDR3 is TGTGCCAGCAGTTTGGGGCCGGGACAGGGGACAGATACGCAGTATTTT.

On this clonotype itself: The germline gene is not matched at one end of the junction; a read error may be the cause. This chain links TRBV7-6 with TRBJ2-4; 7 bases are shared with TRBD1. The tail of the sequence fits TRBJ2-7 better, so the J call may be wrong. The CDR3 covers 15 residues. Germline CDR1 and CDR2: SGHVS and FNYEAQ. The CDR3 spells CPSSLEVTGAYEQYF. The CDR3 coding sequence is TGTCCCAGCAGCTTAGAAGTCACAGGGGCCTACGAGCAGTACTTC.

The chain joins TRBV7-2 to TRBJ2-5; TRBD2 matches at 9 bases. Germline CDR1 and CDR2: SGHTA and FQGNSA. The trim removed 4 bases at V and 0 bases at J, leaving 6 bases unmatched. This CDR3 has 16 amino acids. The CDR3 DNA reads TGTGCCAGCAGCTGGGGCCTAGCGGGGTACCAAGAGACCCAGTACTTC. Its protein is CASSWGLAGYQETQYF.

This clonotype was detected a few times. This chain uses TRBV27 with TRBJ2-1, with D uncertain. V lost 1 base, J lost 9 bases, and 7 bases lay in between. The CDR3 is 12 amino acids. From germline, CDR1 is MNHEY and CDR2 SMNVEV (reference sequence). This CDR3 is CASSLFPSEQFF. Written as DNA, the CDR3 is TGTGCCAGCAGTTTATTTCCGAGTGAGCAGTTCTTC.

The chain uses TRBV12-3 or TRBV12-4 and TRBJ2-2, with 9 bases that match TRBD1. After removal of 4 bases from V and 4 bases from J, the junction contained 10 bases not matched to a gene. The CDR3 is 17 residues long. CDR3 residues: CASSCGPGTGSTGELFF. The CDR3 nucleotides are TGTGCCAGCAGTTGCGGCCCCGGGACAGGGTCCACCGGGGAGCTGTTTTTT.

The rearrangement uses TRBV6-2 or TRBV6-3 and TRBJ1-2, with a tentative D call TRBD1 (5 bases). This CDR3 spans 11 amino acids. The germline V gene encodes CDR1 MNHEY and CDR2 SVGEGT. V gave up 8 bases and J gave up 8 bases, with 12 bases separating them. The CDR3 is CASSGTGGYTF. DNA for the CDR3: TGTGCCAGCTCCGGGACGGGAGGCTACACCTTC.

This clonotype occurred a few times. The chain has TRBV20-1 and TRBJ1-2, with D maybe TRBD1 (5 bases). The V end lost 4 bases, the J end lost 2 bases, and 20 bases lay between the germline ends. Germline assignment: CDR1 DFQATT and CDR2 SNEGSKA (reference sequence). This CDR3 has 16 amino acids. In DNA form, the CDR3 reads TGCAGTGCTAAGGATCCTGGACATCAGGCAAACTATGGCTACACCTTC. This translates into CSAKDPGHQANYGYTF.

This clonotype appeared a single time. The chain carries TRBV29-1 and TRBJ2-7; the match to TRBD2 covers 7 bases. Germline V gene data show CDR1 as SQVTM and CDR2 as ANQGSEA. The CDR3 length is 14 residues. V gave up 4 bases and J gave up 0 bases; unmatched junction bases: 6. The CDR3 sequence is CSVGPGGNSYEQYF. DNA of the CDR3: TGCAGCGTTGGGCCGGGGGGTAACTCCTACGAGCAGTACTTC.

The genes are TRBV9 and TRBJ2-3; 10 nucleotides match TRBD2. This CDR3 comprises 18 residues. CDR1 is SGDLS, CDR2 YYNGEE, per germline. V trimming: 4 bases; J trimming: 1 base; junction bases outside the gene matches: 12. The CDR3 DNA reads TGTGCCAGCAGCACAAAGCTAGCGGGAGCTCCTCGCACAGATACGCAGTATTTT. This translates into CASSTKLAGAPRTDTQYF.

V gene TRBV14 combines with J gene TRBJ1-1; perhaps TRBD1 as D (5 bases). V was cut by 2 bases and J by 1 base, with 11 bases left in between. CDR3 length equals 15 residues. Germline CDR1 and CDR2: SGHDN and FVKESK. CDR3 protein: CASSQWGKGNTEAFF. CDR3 coding DNA: TGTGCCAGCAGCCAATGGGGGAAGGGGAACACTGAAGCTTTCTTT. Filled out from reference TRBV14 and TRBJ1-1, the complete variable domain reads EAGVTQFPSHSVIEKGQTVTLRCDPISGHDNLYWYRRVMGKEIKFLLHFVKESKQDESGMPNNRFLAERTGGTYSTLKVQPAELEDSGVYFCASSQWGKGNTEAFFGQGTRLTVV.